Listed here are 26 T cell receptor beta chains from one sample, sequenced in a study of glioma-infiltrating T cells after dendritic cell vaccination. Described time point: after dendritic cell vaccination, including at tumor progression/relapse. TCRdb keeps only in-frame clones here, not all; method: immunoSEQ multiplex PCR. The sample includes around 92,000 clones, 80% of them seen just once. The sequencing used blood, collected after dendritic cell vaccination. The receptors stem from a human donor with glioblastoma.

This clone was recorded a few times. The chain has TRBV10-2 and TRBJ2-2; possibly TRBD1 for D (6 bases). Germline V lookup: CDR1 WSHSY, CDR2 SAAADI. There are 13 residues in the CDR3. Deletions cut 9 bases from V and 6 bases from J, with 14 bases between. This chain's CDR3 is CASARTVAGELFF. The CDR3 DNA reads TGCGCCAGTGCCCGGACAGTGGCCGGGGAGCTGTTTTTT.

Points on this clone: The same CDR3 arises from other DNA sequences in this sample as well. The chain uses TRBV30 and TRBJ1-5; TRBD1 aligns across 7 bases. Germline V gives CDR1 GTSNPN, CDR2 SVGIG (reference sequence). This CDR3 has 13 amino acids. Trimming took 0 bases from V and 4 from J; bases not matched to a gene: 0. CDR3 nucleotides: TGTGCCTGGAGTGTACAGGGGAATCAGCCCCAGCATTTT. This translates into CAWSVQGNQPQHF.

The chain combines TRBV5-4 with TRBJ2-7; 13 nucleotides line up with TRBD2. J lost 7 bases, V lost 2 bases, and 9 bases had no gene match. The CDR3 spans 16 residues. Germline-derived CDR1 and CDR2 are SGHNT and YYREEE (reference sequence). CDR3 loop: CASSFGLAGAYGEQYF. CDR3 bases: TGTGCCAGCAGCTTCGGACTAGCGGGGGCCTATGGGGAGCAGTACTTC.

The chain uses TRBV28 and TRBJ1-2; D might be TRBD1 (6 bases). The germline V gene has CDR1 MDHEN and CDR2 SYDVKM. V was trimmed by 4 bases and J by 3 bases, leaving 9 bases between them. The CDR3 covers 13 residues. The CDR3 loop reads CASSSWTDYGYTF. The CDR3 bases are TGTGCCAGCAGTTCATGGACAGACTATGGCTACACCTTC.

V usage is TRBV5-1 and J usage is TRBJ1-2; 10 nucleotides agree with TRBD1. CDR3 size: 15 residues. Germline CDR1 and CDR2: SGHRS and YFSETQ. The J segment lost 4 bases and the V segment lost 3 bases, leaving 6 bases of the junction unmatched. The CDR3 spells CASSWGQGKSYGYTF. The CDR3 region has the DNA TGCGCCAGCAGCTGGGGACAGGGGAAAAGCTATGGCTACACCTTC.

The V call is TRBV5-1, the J call TRBJ1-1; 7 nucleotides match TRBD1. Germline trimming cut 3 bases from V and 5 bases from J; bases unmatched to any gene: 13. The V gene's germline CDR1 is SGHRS and CDR2 YFSETQ. CDR3 length equals 16 residues. CDR3 bases: TGCGCCAGCAGCTCCCTAGAAATGACAGGGTCGACTGAAGCTTTCTTT. Protein: CASSSLEMTGSTEAFF.

V and J are TRBV4-1 and TRBJ2-1, with 7 positions matching TRBD2. Germline V gives CDR1 MGHRA, CDR2 YSYEKL. The CDR3 consists of 16 residues. With V trimmed by 0 bases and J by 4 bases, 6 bases remained unmatched. CDR3 bases: TGCGCCAGCAGCCAAGATAAAGCGGGACCTTACAATGAGCAGTTCTTC. Its protein is CASSQDKAGPYNEQFF.

The chain recombines TRBV13 with TRBJ2-7; 10 bases map to TRBD1. V gave up 2 bases and J gave up 5 bases; unmatched junction bases: 12. Germline CDR1 PRHDT, CDR2 FYEKMQ (reference sequence). This CDR3 is 17 amino acids long. CDR3 residues: CASSLNPGQGISHEQYF. The CDR3 coding sequence is TGTGCCAGCAGCTTAAACCCGGGACAGGGGATTTCCCACGAGCAGTACTTC.

This clone occurred once. The V call is TRBV10-1, the J call TRBJ2-7; D gene ambiguous. Trimming shortened V by 2 bases and J by 5 bases, and 7 bases separated the two germline ends. CDR1 is WNHNN, CDR2 SYGVQD, per germline (reference sequence). This CDR3 is 12 amino acids long. CDR3 protein: CASSETDHEQYF. CDR3 nucleotides: TGCGCCAGCAGTGAGACAGACCACGAGCAGTACTTC.

This chain connects TRBV15 to TRBJ2-2, with 14 bases that match TRBD2. The germline CDR1 and CDR2 sequences are LNHNV and YYDKDF (reference sequence). V gave up 5 bases and J gave up 5 bases; unmatched junction bases: 4. CDR3 length: 16 amino acids. This chain's CDR3 is CATSRGLAGVTGELFF. In DNA form, the CDR3 reads TGTGCCACCAGCCGGGGACTAGCGGGGGTAACCGGGGAGCTGTTTTTT.

The CDR3 DNA follows: TGTGCCAGCCGGAGGGGAGAGAGTAATTCACCCCTCCACTTT. This codes for CASRRGESNSPLHF. The V call is TRBV18, the J call TRBJ1-6, with a weak D call TRBD1 (5 bases). CDR1 KGHSH and CDR2 LQKENI come from the germline V gene. V lost 8 bases to trimming and J lost 6 bases, with 14 bases between them. The CDR3 has 14 residues.

This clone occurred once. This chain uses TRBV6-6 with TRBJ2-7, with 7 bases that match TRBD1. The CDR3 runs to 16 residues. J gave up 4 bases and V 2 bases, and 11 bases lay outside the gene matches. Germline loops: CDR1 MNHNY, CDR2 SVGAGI (reference sequence). CDR3 amino acids: CASSYPRTGEKYEQYF. CDR3 nucleotide sequence: TGTGCCAGCAGTTACCCCCGGACAGGAGAGAAATACGAGCAGTACTTC.

The rearrangement uses TRBV18 and TRBJ2-1; D is possibly TRBD1 (5 bases). CDR1 and CDR2 (germline): KGHSH, LQKENI. The CDR3 runs to 13 residues. V lost 5 bases and J lost 7, with 12 bases in between. The CDR3: CASSKGLENEQFF. The CDR3 DNA is TGTGCCAGCTCAAAGGGGCTAGAGAATGAGCAGTTCTTC.

V and J are TRBV19 and TRBJ2-7; TRBD1 matches at 8 bases. The length of the CDR3 is 14 residues. V gave up 6 bases and J gave up 5 bases; unmatched junction bases: 9. Germline values: CDR1 LNHDA, CDR2 SQIVND (reference sequence). The CDR3: CASSETDRDNEQYF. The CDR3, as DNA: TGTGCCAGTAGCGAGACGGACAGGGACAACGAGCAGTACTTC.

The rearrangement uses TRBV5-1 and TRBJ2-3, with D maybe TRBD2 (5 bases). This CDR3 comprises 15 residues. V shed 1 base and J shed 1 base, with 10 bases lying between them. Germline V gene lookup returns CDR1 SGHRS and CDR2 YFSETQ. This CDR3 is CASSLIVGGTDTQYF. The DNA for the CDR3 is TGCGCCAGCAGCTTGATTGTCGGGGGCACAGATACGCAGTATTTT.

The chain carries TRBV9 and TRBJ1-1; D not resolved. The CDR3 extends over 14 amino acids. Germline V CDR1 and CDR2: SGDLS, YYNGEE. Trimming stripped 1 base from V and 8 bases from J, with 15 bases between. Here the CDR3 reads CASSVTLDTPEAFF. CDR3 in DNA: TGTGCCAGCAGCGTAACATTAGACACTCCAGAAGCTTTCTTT. Based on the CDR3 plus reference TRBV9 and TRBJ1-1, the full variable domain is DSGVTQTPKHLITATGQRVTLRCSPRSGDLSVYWYQQSLDQGLQFLIQYYNGEERAKGNILERFSAQQFPDLHSELNLSSLELGDSALYFCASSVTLDTPEAFFGQGTRLTVV.

The rearrangement links TRBV4-2 to TRBJ2-7; unclear D gene. Trimming removed 1 base from V and 2 bases from J, with 6 bases in between. The CDR3 consists of 13 residues. Germline loops: CDR1 LGHNA, CDR2 YNFKEQ. The CDR3 nucleotides are TGTGCCAGCAGCCAAGTGGGCCCCTACGAGCAGTACTTC. Translated, it gives CASSQVGPYEQYF.

The gene calls are TRBV6-1 and TRBJ1-6; the D is unclear. This CDR3 is built from 14 residues. The V gene's germline CDR1 is MNHNS and CDR2 SASEGT. The ends were cut back, 1 base at V and 5 bases at J, with 6 bases in the middle. CDR3 nucleotides: TGTGCCAGCAGTGAAGGCGCGGATAATTCACCCCTCCACTTT. Translated, it gives CASSEGADNSPLHF.

This clone was detected a few times. The chain is built from TRBV6-1 and TRBJ2-5; D might be TRBD1 (5 bases). V lost 3 bases and J 4 bases, leaving 12 bases between the germline ends. The CDR3 runs to 14 residues. Germline V lookup: CDR1 MNHNS, CDR2 SASEGT. CDR3: CASSDSGLPETQYF. The CDR3, as DNA: TGTGCCAGCAGTGACTCAGGGTTGCCAGAGACCCAGTACTTC.

The chain combines TRBV4-2 with TRBJ2-7; TRBD1 agrees at 10 bases. J was trimmed by 6 bases and V by 0 bases; bases with no gene match: 8. The germline CDR1 and CDR2 sequences are LGHNA and YNFKEQ. CDR3 length: 16 amino acids. CDR3 in DNA: TGTGCCAGCAGCCAAGAGGGACAGGGGCAACGTTCCGAGCAGTACTTC. Amino acids: CASSQEGQGQRSEQYF.

V usage is TRBV27 and J usage is TRBJ2-1; 11 nucleotides align to TRBD2. CDR3 length: 15 amino acids. Germline-derived CDR1 and CDR2 are MNHEY and SMNVEV (reference sequence). V was clipped by 5 bases and J by 7 bases; unmatched bases: 7. The CDR3 loop reads CASSISGGAWNEQFF. Here the CDR3 DNA reads TGTGCCAGCAGTATTAGCGGGGGGGCCTGGAATGAGCAGTTCTTC.

The J gene is TRBJ2-2, the V gene TRBV4-1; TRBD2 agrees at 7 bases. This CDR3 region has 14 residues. CDR1 and CDR2 (germline): MGHRA, YSYEKL. Trimming cost V 1 base and J 6 bases; bases outside gene matches: 2. The CDR3 region is CASSQGAGSGELFF. The CDR3 DNA sequence: TGCGCCAGCAGCCAAGGAGCGGGGTCCGGGGAGCTGTTTTTT.

The rearrangement joins TRBV15 to TRBJ2-2; 8 positions match TRBD2. There are 14 residues in the CDR3. V dropped 5 bases and J dropped 5; count of bases not matched to a gene: 4. Germline V gene sequence: CDR1 LNHNV, CDR2 YYDKDF (reference sequence). The CDR3 DNA sequence: TGTGCCACCAGCGCAGCGGGAGTTACCGGGGAGCTGTTTTTT. It is translated as CATSAAGVTGELFF.

The chain has TRBV7-9 and TRBJ2-5; D is perhaps TRBD2 (5 bases). The V end lost 1 base, the J end lost 2 bases, and 11 bases lay between the germline ends. CDR3 length: 15 residues. The germline CDR1 and CDR2 sequences are SEHNR and FQNEAQ (reference sequence). The CDR3 loop is CASSLGRRRQETQYF. The DNA of the CDR3 is TGTGCCAGCAGCTTAGGCCGGAGGCGGCAAGAGACCCAGTACTTC.

The chain recombines TRBV15 with TRBJ2-7; a possible D gene is TRBD1 (6 bases). V was shortened by 0 bases and J by 0 bases, with 12 bases between the two germline ends. The CDR3 totals 16 residues. The germline V gene encodes CDR1 LNHNV and CDR2 YYDKDF (reference sequence). The CDR3 DNA reads TGTGCCACCAGCAGAGATCGGCAGGGGAGCTCCTACGAGCAGTACTTC. As protein: CATSRDRQGSSYEQYF.

CDR3 bases: TGTGCCAGCAGCTTAGCACAGTACAATGAGCAGTTCTTC. It translates to CASSLAQYNEQFF. This sequence joins TRBV7-9 and TRBJ2-1; D unclear. The CDR3 totals 13 residues. Trimming shortened V by 0 bases and J by 4 bases, and 4 bases separated the two germline ends. Germline V gives CDR1 SEHNR, CDR2 FQNEAQ (reference sequence).